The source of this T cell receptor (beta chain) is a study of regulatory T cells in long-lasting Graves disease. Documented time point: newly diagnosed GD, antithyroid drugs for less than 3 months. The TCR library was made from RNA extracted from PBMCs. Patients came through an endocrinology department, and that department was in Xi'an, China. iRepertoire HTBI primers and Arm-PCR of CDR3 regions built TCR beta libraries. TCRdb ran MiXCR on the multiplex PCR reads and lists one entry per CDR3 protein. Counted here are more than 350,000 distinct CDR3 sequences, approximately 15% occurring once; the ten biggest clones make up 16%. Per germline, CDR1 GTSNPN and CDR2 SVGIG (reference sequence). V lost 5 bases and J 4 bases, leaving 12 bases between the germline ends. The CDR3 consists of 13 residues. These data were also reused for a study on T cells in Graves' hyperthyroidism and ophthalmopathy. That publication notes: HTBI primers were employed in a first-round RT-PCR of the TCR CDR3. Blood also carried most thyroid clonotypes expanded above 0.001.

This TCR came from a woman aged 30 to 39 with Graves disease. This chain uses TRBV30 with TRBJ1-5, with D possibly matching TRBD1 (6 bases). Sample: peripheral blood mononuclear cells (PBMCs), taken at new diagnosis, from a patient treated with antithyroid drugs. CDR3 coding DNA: TGTGCCTGGGGAACAGGGCTTAATCAGCCCCAGCATTTT. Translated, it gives CAWGTGLNQPQHF.